This T cell receptor (beta chain) was recorded in a study of cytomegalovirus exposure and HLA in healthy donors. Study-wide results and limits: Earlier findings revealed that most TCR beta V segments proved productive either about 87% or about 30% of the time. Cytomegalovirus-associated TCR beta chains were listed, numbering 164.

Points on this clone: Its antigen is not identified.

PCR amplification relied on 60 Vbeta primers (plus 13 Jbeta primers). The repertoire was sequenced with immunoSEQ multiplex PCR; TCRdb's copy has only in-frame clones and lacks some. Here the sample spans 90,000 or so clones, roughly four fifths being singletons. Sequenced input: PBMCs. This sequence was found in a man aged 25-45 years in good health and CMV-seropositive.

The CDR3 bases are TGTGCCAGCAGTACAATCGGACTCCGAGGGGAGCAGTTCTTC. It codes for CASSTIGLRGEQFF. The chain is built from TRBV6-5 and TRBJ2-1; TRBD2 is a possible D gene (5 bases). Trimming removed 5 bases at V and 10 bases at J, with 18 bases between. This CDR3 comprises 14 residues. In germline, CDR1 is MNHEY, CDR2 SVGAGI.